These T cell receptor beta chains were read from a single sample in a study of early T cells in non-severe SARS-CoV-2 infection. TCRdb re-derived calls from the 5' RACE reads in MiXCR, one entry per CDR3 protein. The sample records 55,000 to 75,000 distinct CDR3 sequences, 6.5% to 8.5% being singletons. Material for sequencing was whole blood. These receptors all come from an adult who was a healthcare worker with PCR-confirmed SARS-CoV-2 infection or an uninfected control (not recorded which). Both conserved end residues are part of each CDR3. Fields, in order: V gene, CDR3 length, clone size, D gene, J gene, CDR3 protein, CDR3 DNA. A D gene is named only where the DNA matches it firmly. The size of a clone is reported for some rows only, either as once, few or many, or as a class for expanded clones.

V gene: TRBV19; CDR3 length: 12; clone size: many; D gene: TRBD1; J gene: TRBJ1-1; CDR3 protein: CASNDRGTEAFF; CDR3 DNA: TGTGCCAGTAACGACAGGGGGACTGAAGCTTTCTTT
V gene: TRBV28; CDR3 length: 13; clone size: few; D gene: NA; J gene: TRBJ1-2; CDR3 protein: CASSLGHLYGYTF; CDR3 DNA: TGTGCCAGCAGTTTAGGACACCTCTATGGCTACACCTTC
V gene: TRBV6-5; CDR3 length: 16; clone size: few; D gene: TRBD2; J gene: TRBJ2-1; CDR3 protein: CASSRRQAGVDNEQFF; CDR3 DNA: TGTGCCAGCAGTCGACGGCAGGCGGGAGTAGACAATGAGCAGTTCTTC
V gene: TRBV6-4; CDR3 length: 15; clone size: many; D gene: NA; J gene: TRBJ2-1; CDR3 protein: CASSEHRDSYNEQFF; CDR3 DNA: TGTGCCAGCAGTGAACACAGGGACTCCTACAATGAGCAGTTCTTC
V gene: TRBV28; CDR3 length: 16; clone size: NA; D gene: TRBD2; J gene: TRBJ2-7; CDR3 protein: CASSSPLAGGFYEQYF; CDR3 DNA: TGTGCCAGCAGTTCTCCCCTAGCGGGAGGGTTTTACGAGCAGTACTTC
V gene: TRBV29-1; CDR3 length: 15; clone size: many; D gene: NA; J gene: TRBJ1-1; CDR3 protein: CSVEDLGGGDTEAFF; CDR3 DNA: TGCAGCGTTGAAGATCTAGGAGGGGGGGACACTGAAGCTTTCTTT
V gene: TRBV7-3; CDR3 length: 15; clone size: NA; D gene: TRBD1; J gene: TRBJ2-2; CDR3 protein: CASSPRDREGGELFF; CDR3 DNA: TGTGCCAGCAGCCCTCGGGACAGGGAGGGCGGGGAGCTGTTTTTT
V gene: TRBV7-9; CDR3 length: 14; clone size: NA; D gene: NA; J gene: TRBJ2-1; CDR3 protein: CASSPLYSGDEQFF; CDR3 DNA: TGTGCCAGCAGCCCACTCTACTCGGGCGATGAGCAGTTCTTC
V gene: TRBV28; CDR3 length: 16; clone size: few; D gene: NA; J gene: TRBJ2-3; CDR3 protein: CASSSLVNLGTDTQYF; CDR3 DNA: TGTGCCAGCAGTTCCTTGGTCAATCTGGGGACAGATACGCAGTATTTT
V gene: TRBV5-1; CDR3 length: 14; clone size: NA; D gene: NA; J gene: TRBJ2-2; CDR3 protein: CASRFSVGTGELFF; CDR3 DNA: TGCGCCAGCCGGTTCAGCGTTGGCACCGGGGAGCTGTTTTTT
V gene: TRBV18; CDR3 length: 15; clone size: few; D gene: NA; J gene: TRBJ2-7; CDR3 protein: CASSPRVGESYEQYF; CDR3 DNA: TGTGCCAGCTCACCACGGGTCGGAGAATCCTACGAGCAGTACTTC
V gene: TRBV19; CDR3 length: 12; clone size: few; D gene: TRBD2; J gene: TRBJ2-1; CDR3 protein: CASSISSGGQFF; CDR3 DNA: TGTGCCAGTAGTATTTCGTCGGGGGGACAGTTCTTC
V gene: TRBV7-8; CDR3 length: 13; clone size: few; D gene: NA; J gene: TRBJ2-3; CDR3 protein: CASSIRLGDTQYF; CDR3 DNA: TGTGCCAGCAGCATAAGACTGGGCGATACGCAGTATTTT
V gene: TRBV12-5; CDR3 length: 15; clone size: many; D gene: TRBD1; J gene: TRBJ1-1; CDR3 protein: CASAFTTGDGTEAFF; CDR3 DNA: TGTGCTAGTGCCTTTACAACAGGGGATGGCACTGAAGCTTTCTTT
V gene: TRBV27; CDR3 length: 16; clone size: many; D gene: TRBD2; J gene: TRBJ2-1; CDR3 protein: CASSPPRLAGAGEQFF; CDR3 DNA: TGTGCCAGCAGTCCGCCGCGTCTAGCGGGGGCGGGTGAGCAGTTCTTC
V gene: TRBV10-1; CDR3 length: 10; clone size: few; D gene: NA; J gene: TRBJ2-7; CDR3 protein: CAGQSNEQYF; CDR3 DNA: TGCGCCGGGCAATCCAACGAGCAGTACTTC
V gene: TRBV5-1; CDR3 length: 15; clone size: many; D gene: NA; J gene: TRBJ1-5; CDR3 protein: CASSLEGYSNQPQHF; CDR3 DNA: TGCGCCAGCAGCTTGGAGGGCTATAGCAATCAGCCCCAGCATTTT
V gene: TRBV29-1; CDR3 length: 12; clone size: few; D gene: NA; J gene: TRBJ1-2; CDR3 protein: CSVGQGAQGYTF; CDR3 DNA: TGCAGCGTCGGGCAGGGCGCCCAAGGCTACACCTTC
V gene: TRBV12-3/TRBV12-4; CDR3 length: 13; clone size: many; D gene: NA; J gene: TRBJ2-7; CDR3 protein: CASSSSSPYEQYF; CDR3 DNA: TGTGCCAGCAGCTCTTCTAGCCCCTACGAGCAGTACTTC
V gene: TRBV7-3; CDR3 length: 16; clone size: many; D gene: TRBD1; J gene: TRBJ2-1; CDR3 protein: CASSSLGGDGYNEQFF; CDR3 DNA: TGTGCCAGCAGCTCTCTAGGGGGCGACGGCTACAATGAGCAGTTCTTC
V gene: TRBV12-3/TRBV12-4; CDR3 length: 15; clone size: NA; D gene: NA; J gene: TRBJ2-1; CDR3 protein: CASSPLADTYNEQFF; CDR3 DNA: TGTGCCAGCAGTCCCTTGGCGGACACCTACAATGAGCAGTTCTTC
V gene: TRBV6-6; CDR3 length: 14; clone size: few; D gene: NA; J gene: TRBJ1-4; CDR3 protein: CASSYGGLGEKLFF; CDR3 DNA: TGTGCCAGCAGTTACGGGGGGCTGGGTGAAAAACTGTTTTTT
V gene: TRBV7-8; CDR3 length: 14; clone size: many; D gene: TRBD1; J gene: TRBJ2-2; CDR3 protein: CASSLRDRAGELFF; CDR3 DNA: TGTGCCAGCAGCTTAAGAGACAGGGCCGGGGAGCTGTTTTTT
V gene: TRBV12-3/TRBV12-4; CDR3 length: 16; clone size: NA; D gene: NA; J gene: TRBJ2-7; CDR3 protein: CASSLGQGRPSYEQYF; CDR3 DNA: TGTGCCAGCAGTTTAGGCCAGGGGCGGCCTTCCTACGAGCAGTACTTC